The clone carrying this T cell receptor beta chain was seen ten or more times. The antigen is not known. These data originate in a study of tumor-infiltrating lymphocytes in primary liver carcinoma. Overall study: The five patients, who were men and women, ranged in age from 30 to 69 years.

Study-level points and caveats: Presence in all five tumor regions was observed for only about 7-25% of top clones.

Starting from 400 to 500 ng of total RNA, TCR beta cDNA was produced with a primer in the constant region. ARM-PCR, slightly modified, supplied the TCR beta libraries through three nested multiplex PCR rounds. Running about 11 cycles apiece, the first two PCR rounds relied on TRBV1-TRBV30 forward primers together with a C-beta reverse primer. TCRdb re-analysed the multiplex PCR reads in MiXCR, keeping a single row per CDR3 protein. The data hold about 48,000 distinct CDR3 sequences, with over 70% observed a single time. It was from about 19-30 mg of unsorted bulk tissue that RNA and DNA were co-extracted. Subjects presented with primary liver carcinoma managed by surgical resection. Germline-derived CDR1 and CDR2 are MNHNS and SASEGT. V gave up 3 bases and J gave up 2 bases, with 14 bases separating them. This CDR3 spans 15 amino acids.

This sequence was found in a man in his forties or fifties with primary liver carcinoma and hepatitis B virus infection. Sequenced material: liver tumor tissue from sampling region 3. Subset: tumor region T3, left-lateral pole. The genes are TRBV6-1 and TRBJ2-7; D gene uncertain. CDR3 in DNA: TGTGCCAGCAGTGAGAACTGGCATCCTACCTACGAGCAGTACTTC. Translated, it gives CASSENWHPTYEQYF.